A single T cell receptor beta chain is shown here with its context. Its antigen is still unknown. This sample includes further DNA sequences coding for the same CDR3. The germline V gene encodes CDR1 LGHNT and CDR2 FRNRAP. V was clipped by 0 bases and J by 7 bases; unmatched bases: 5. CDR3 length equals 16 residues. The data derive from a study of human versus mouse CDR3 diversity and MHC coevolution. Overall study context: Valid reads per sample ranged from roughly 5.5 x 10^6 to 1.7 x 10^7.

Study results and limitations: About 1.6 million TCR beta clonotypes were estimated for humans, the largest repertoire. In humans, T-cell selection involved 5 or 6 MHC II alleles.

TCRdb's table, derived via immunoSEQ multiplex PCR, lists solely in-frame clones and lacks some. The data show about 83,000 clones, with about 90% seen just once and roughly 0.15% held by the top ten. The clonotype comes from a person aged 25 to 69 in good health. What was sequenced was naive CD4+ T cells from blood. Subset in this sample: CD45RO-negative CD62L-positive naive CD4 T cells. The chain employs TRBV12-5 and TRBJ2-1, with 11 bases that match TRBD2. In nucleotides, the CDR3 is TGTGCTAGTGGTTTGGTTCTAGCGGGGGGTCCAAATGAGCAGTTCTTC. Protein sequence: CASGLVLAGGPNEQFF.